This is a list of T cell receptor beta chains from one sample in a study of blood T cell repertoires in COVID-19. Sequencing used immunoSEQ multiplex PCR; TCRdb keeps in-frame clones, though not all of them. The data show 350,000 to 450,000 clones, with just over 90% seen just once and over 0.7% held by the top ten. Source material: PBMCs or T cells enriched from blood (not recorded which). The origin of the receptors is a woman aged 40 to 55 who had been exposed to COVID-19. CDR3s include the opening cysteine and the closing phenylalanine or tryptophan. D genes are given only for firm matches. Clone sizes are given selectively: once, few, many, or a class where the clone is expanded.

TRBJ1-5 | TRBD1 | NA | TRBV19 | CASRGTGDQPQHF | TGTGCCAGTAGGGGGACAGGGGACCAGCCCCAGCATTTT
TRBJ2-7 | TRBD1 | few | TRBV29-1 | CSVGTASYEQYF | TGCAGCGTGGGGACAGCCTCCTACGAGCAGTACTTC
TRBJ1-1 | NA | NA | TRBV18 | CASSPTRGSTEAFF | TGTGCCAGCTCACCAACAAGGGGTAGCACTGAAGCTTTCTTT
TRBJ2-1 | TRBD2 | NA | TRBV6-5 | CATKAGGSYNEQFF | TGTGCCACAAAAGCGGGGGGCTCCTACAATGAGCAGTTCTTC
TRBJ1-1 | NA | NA | TRBV10-1 | CASSNWGRKTEAFF | TGCGCCAGCAGTAACTGGGGGCGGAAAACTGAAGCTTTCTTT
TRBJ1-2 | NA | NA | TRBV18 | CASSPTASNKNYGYTF | TGTGCCAGCTCACCGACAGCGAGTAATAAAAACTATGGCTACACCTTC
TRBJ2-1 | TRBD2 | NA | TRBV27 | CASSLSPLLTSESTKYNEQFF | TGTGCCAGCAGTTTATCTCCACTCCTTACTAGCGAGAGTACCAAATACAATGAGCAGTTCTTC
TRBJ2-7 | TRBD2 | NA | TRBV7-2 | CASSPGTSGRETYEQYF | TGTGCCAGCAGCCCTGGGACTAGCGGGAGGGAGACCTACGAGCAGTACTTC
TRBJ1-2 | NA | NA | TRBV2 | CASIVNLANYGYTF | TGTGCCAGCATAGTGAACCTCGCTAACTATGGCTACACCTTC
TRBJ1-1 | TRBD1 | NA | TRBV7-2 | CASSLGDRGRLFEAFF | TGTGCCAGCAGCTTAGGGGACAGGGGGCGCCTTTTCGAAGCTTTCTTT
TRBJ1-5 | NA | NA | TRBV19 | CASGLSKGQYSNQPQHF | TGTGCCAGTGGATTAAGTAAAGGACAGTATAGCAATCAGCCCCAGCATTTT
TRBJ1-6 | NA | NA | TRBV18 | CASSPLYRVESSPLHF | TGTGCCAGCTCACCATTGTACAGGGTGGAGTCTTCACCCCTCCACTTT
TRBJ2-1 | TRBD2 | NA | TRBV24-1 | CATSEREYHNEQFF | TGTGCCACCAGTGAGCGGGAGTATCACAATGAGCAGTTCTTC
TRBJ1-1 | NA | once | TRBV5-1 | CASSRRVNTEAFF | TGCGCCAGCAGCAGGCGGGTGAACACTGAAGCTTTCTTT
TRBJ1-4 | NA | NA | TRBV4-1 | CASRPTGIPNEKLFF | TGCGCCAGCAGGCCCACAGGGATTCCGAATGAAAAACTGTTTTTT
TRBJ2-1 | NA | NA | TRBV7-3 | CASSLEAGTLGNEQFF | TGTGCCAGCAGCTTAGAGGCTGGCACATTAGGAAATGAGCAGTTCTTC
TRBJ2-3 | TRBD2 | NA | TRBV5-1 | CASSTRTSGGRTDTQYF | TGCGCCAGCAGCACGAGAACTAGCGGGGGGAGGACAGATACGCAGTATTTT
TRBJ1-5 | NA | NA | TRBV28 | CASTQAGYSNQPQHF | TGTGCCAGCACCCAAGCGGGGTATAGCAATCAGCCCCAGCATTTT
TRBJ1-3 | NA | NA | TRBV2 | CASSDEAISGNTIYF | TGTGCCAGCAGTGACGAGGCAATCTCTGGAAACACCATATATTTT
TRBJ1-5 | NA | few | TRBV19 | CASRWGGSGNQPQHF | TGTGCCAGTAGATGGGGGGGGTCGGGCAATCAGCCCCAGCATTTT
TRBJ1-2 | NA | NA | TRBV30 | CAWSVGGAHYGYTF | TGTGCCTGGAGTGTTGGAGGGGCCCACTATGGCTACACCTTC
TRBJ1-3 | NA | NA | TRBV30 | CAWSGFFSERAIYF | TGTGCCTGGTCAGGTTTTTTTTCGGAGAGGGCCATATATTTT
TRBJ2-3 | NA | once | TRBV7-3 | CASSRPRLGGTDTQYF | TGTGCCAGCAGCCGGCCACGGCTAGGGGGCACAGATACGCAGTATTTT
TRBJ2-2 | TRBD1 | NA | TRBV5-1 | CASSLIRLGQGNTGELFF | TGCGCCAGCAGCTTGATTCGATTGGGACAGGGAAACACCGGGGAGCTGTTTTTT
TRBJ2-6 | TRBD1 | NA | TRBV19 | CASSTPGTGGVGANVLTF | TGTGCCAGTAGTACCCCTGGGACAGGGGGCGTCGGGGCCAACGTCCTGACTTTC
TRBJ1-5 | TRBD1 | NA | TRBV10-3 | CAIKSGGIEPQHF | TGTGCCATCAAGTCAGGGGGCATTGAGCCCCAGCATTTT
TRBJ1-2 | NA | NA | TRBV7-2 | CASSLQGNYGYTF | TGTGCCAGCAGCCTACAGGGTAACTATGGCTACACCTTC
TRBJ2-3 | NA | NA | TRBV7-2 | CASSSPPPTDTQYF | TGTGCCAGCAGCAGCCCACCCCCCACAGATACGCAGTATTTT
TRBJ1-1 | NA | NA | TRBV10-1 | CASSHTQTANTEAFF | TGCGCCAGCAGTCATACACAGACAGCGAACACTGAAGCTTTCTTT
TRBJ2-1 | TRBD2 | NA | TRBV5-1 | CASSLVTSGVPNEQFF | TGCGCCAGCAGCTTGGTCACTAGCGGGGTTCCAAATGAGCAGTTCTTC
TRBJ2-2 | TRBD2 | once | TRBV7-2 | CASSLVAGNTGELFF | TGTGCCAGCAGCTTGGTAGCGGGGAACACCGGGGAGCTGTTTTTT
TRBJ1-2 | NA | NA | TRBV10-2 | CASSESQGHIYGYTF | TGCGCCAGCAGTGAGTCTCAGGGACATATCTATGGCTACACCTTC
TRBJ1-1 | NA | NA | TRBV7-2 | CASSLIALQNTEAFF | TGTGCCAGCAGCTTGATAGCTCTTCAGAACACTGAAGCTTTCTTT
TRBJ1-1 | NA | NA | TRBV5-1 | CASSLATSRGAGTEAFF | TGCGCCAGCAGCCTGGCCACCTCCCGGGGGGCGGGCACTGAAGCTTTCTTT
TRBJ2-2 | NA | NA | TRBV11-3 | CASSNDPPRAGELFF | TGTGCCAGCAGCAACGACCCCCCCCGGGCCGGGGAGCTGTTTTTT
TRBJ1-6 | NA | NA | TRBV2 | CASSTLGKGQSPLHF | TGTGCCAGCAGCACTCTAGGGAAGGGGCAATCACCCCTCCACTTT
TRBJ2-5 | NA | once | TRBV18 | CASSPPLLSETQYF | TGTGCCAGCTCACCACCTTTACTTTCAGAGACCCAGTACTTC
TRBJ1-3 | NA | NA | TRBV3-1/TRBV3-2 | CASSQGRRATSGNTIYF | TGTGCCAGCAGCCAAGGGAGGCGAGCGACCTCTGGAAACACCATATATTTT
TRBJ1-4 | NA | NA | TRBV5-1 | CASSFALGAIATNEKLFF | TGCGCCAGCAGCTTCGCACTTGGGGCTATAGCAACTAATGAAAAACTGTTTTTT
TRBJ1-3 | NA | NA | TRBV30 | CAWSPGFSGNTIYF | TGTGCCTGGTCCCCAGGGTTCTCTGGAAACACCATATATTTT
TRBJ2-5 | TRBD1 | once | TRBV9 | CASSPTTGGMETQYF | TGTGCCAGCAGCCCCACGACAGGGGGTATGGAGACCCAGTACTTC
TRBJ2-4 | NA | NA | TRBV11-2 | CASSLSRGWPKNIQYF | TGTGCCAGCAGCTTATCCCGGGGGTGGCCTAAAAACATTCAGTACTTC
TRBJ1-1 | NA | NA | TRBV7-9 | CASSLESMNTEAFF | TGTGCCAGCAGCTTGGAGAGCATGAACACTGAAGCTTTCTTT
TRBJ2-7 | TRBD2 | NA | TRBV19 | CATQVTSGSSYEQYF | TGTGCCACCCAGGTCACTAGCGGGAGTTCCTACGAGCAGTACTTC
TRBJ1-5 | TRBD1 | NA | TRBV30 | CAWSPRTGGRRRQPQHF | TGTGCCTGGTCCCCTCGGACAGGGGGCCGAAGGAGACAGCCCCAGCATTTT
TRBJ1-2 | NA | NA | TRBV5-6 | CASSRGEGVLYGYTF | TGTGCCAGCAGTCGCGGGGAGGGCGTCCTATATGGCTACACCTTC
TRBJ1-1 | TRBD1 | NA | TRBV9 | CASSVGLSPGTGGRNTEAFF | TGTGCCAGCAGCGTAGGACTTTCCCCGGGGACAGGGGGCCGGAACACTGAAGCTTTCTTT
TRBJ2-2 | TRBD2 | NA | TRBV5-1 | CASSLRTSGTPNTGELFF | TGCGCCAGCAGCCTACGGACTAGCGGGACCCCGAACACCGGGGAGCTGTTTTTT
TRBJ2-3 | NA | NA | TRBV29-1 | CSVEDSLTDTQYF | TGCAGCGTTGAAGATAGCCTCACAGATACGCAGTATTTT
TRBJ1-5 | TRBD1 | NA | TRBV18 | CASSPRQGVGQPQHF | TGTGCCAGCTCACCGAGGCAGGGGGTGGGTCAGCCCCAGCATTTT
TRBJ1-1 | NA | NA | TRBV28 | CASSQAASGMNTEAFF | TGTGCCAGCAGTCAAGCCGCCTCAGGGATGAACACTGAAGCTTTCTTT
TRBJ1-1 | TRBD1 | NA | TRBV7-2 | CASSLGQGLGNTEAFF | TGTGCCAGCAGCTTAGGACAGGGCCTGGGAAACACTGAAGCTTTCTTT